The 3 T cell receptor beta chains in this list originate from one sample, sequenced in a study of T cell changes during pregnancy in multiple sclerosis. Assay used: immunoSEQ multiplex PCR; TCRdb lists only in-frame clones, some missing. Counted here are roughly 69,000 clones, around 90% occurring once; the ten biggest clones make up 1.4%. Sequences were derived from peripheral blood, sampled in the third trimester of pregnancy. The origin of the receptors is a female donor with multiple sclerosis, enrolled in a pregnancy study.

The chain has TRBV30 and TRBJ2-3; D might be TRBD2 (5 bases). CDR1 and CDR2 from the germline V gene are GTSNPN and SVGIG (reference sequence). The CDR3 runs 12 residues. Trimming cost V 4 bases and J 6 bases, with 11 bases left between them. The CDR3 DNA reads TGTGCCTGGAACCCCGGACTTGATACGCAGTATTTT. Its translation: CAWNPGLDTQYF.

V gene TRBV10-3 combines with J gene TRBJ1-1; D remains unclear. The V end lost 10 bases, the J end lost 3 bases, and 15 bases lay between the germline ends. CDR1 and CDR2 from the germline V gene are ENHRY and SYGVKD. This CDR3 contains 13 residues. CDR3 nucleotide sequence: TGTGCCACCACGGATAGCTGGGACACTGAAGCTTTCTTT. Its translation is CATTDSWDTEAFF.

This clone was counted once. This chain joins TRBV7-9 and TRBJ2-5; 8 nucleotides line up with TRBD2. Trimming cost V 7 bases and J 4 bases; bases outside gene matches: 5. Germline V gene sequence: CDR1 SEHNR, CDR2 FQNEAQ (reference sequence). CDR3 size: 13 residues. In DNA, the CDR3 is TGTGCCAGCACCGGCGGGGGGAGAGAGACCCAGTACTTC. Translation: CASTGGGRETQYF.